This TCR beta chain appears in the sequencing data of a study of blood T cell repertoires in COVID-19. Under the authors' procedure: Amplification from reference gene primers served as the basis for estimated nucleated cell counts. Here immunoSEQ multiplex PCR was the method, and the copy in TCRdb shows in-frame clones only, minus some. V and J calls and clone size follow that table, whereas D and trimming were derived from the DNA. The sample gives about 240,000 clones, around 88% of which show up once; roughly 4% is in the top ten. This CDR3 is 15 amino acids long. Trimming removed 5 bases at V and 4 bases at J, with 18 bases between. The germline V gene encodes CDR1 SGHAT and CDR2 FQNNGV.

This rearrangement joins TRBV11-2 to TRBJ2-7; perhaps TRBD1 as D (5 bases). The source material was PBMCs or T cells enriched from blood (not recorded which). The sequence was collected from a woman between 25 and 40 years old who had recovered from COVID-19. The CDR3 here is CASSPLRQGPYEQYF. CDR3 DNA: TGTGCCAGCAGCCCGTTGCGGCAGGGCCCATACGAGCAGTACTTC.